This TCR beta chain derives from a study of OX40 agonist ivuxolimab in advanced cancers. Study summary: Patients were dosed intravenously with ivuxolimab at 0.01 to 10 mg/kg every 2 weeks.

If patients had autoimmune disease history or systemic immunosuppression, they were excluded. Using immunoSEQ multiplex PCR, the repertoire was profiled, and TCRdb retains in-frame clones only, with some absent. The sample yields some 15,000 clones, approximately 86% seen once. This CDR3 is built from 15 residues. CDR1 and CDR2 from the germline V gene are SGHTA and FQGNSA. The V end was cut by 5 bases, the J end by 4 bases, with 17 bases between. The sequencing used CD4+ or CD8+ T cells sorted from blood, collected in a trial of the OX40 agonist ivuxolimab. This sequence originates from an adult with an advanced solid tumor such as melanoma, head and neck, liver or kidney cancer. The genes are TRBV7-2 and TRBJ2-5; weak D call: TRBD1 (5 bases). This CDR3 reads CASSLQQGFGETQYF. The CDR3 DNA reads TGTGCCAGCAGCCTCCAGCAGGGATTTGGAGAGACCCAGTACTTC. Based on the CDR3 plus reference TRBV7-2 and TRBJ2-5, the full variable domain is GAGVSQSPSNKVTEKGKDVELRCDPISGHTALYWYRQSLGQGLEFLIYFQGNSAPDKSGLPSDRFSAERTGGSVSTLTIQRTQQEDSAVYLCASSLQQGFGETQYFGPGTRLLVL.